These T cell receptor beta chains were read from a single sample in a study of shared clonotypes between healthy human individuals. The protocol was immunoSEQ multiplex PCR, while the TCRdb copy is restricted to in-frame clones and leaves out a portion. The sample has 2 million to 2.5 million clones, 85% to 95% seen once. The sample was naive CD4+ T cells from PBMCs. The origin of the receptors is a man between 18 and 29 years old in good health. Some clones in this sample may be carry-over from other donors' samples. CDR3s include the opening cysteine and the closing phenylalanine or tryptophan. The order of the fields is V gene, J gene, CDR3 protein.

v_gene: TRBV11-3; j_gene: TRBJ2-2; CDR3aa: CASSLVRYANTGELFF
v_gene: TRBV5-6; j_gene: TRBJ1-1; CDR3aa: CASHQGQNDGPTEAFF
v_gene: TRBV6-5; j_gene: TRBJ2-1; CDR3aa: CASSREREYYNEQFF
v_gene: TRBV7-9; j_gene: TRBJ1-2; CDR3aa: CASTQSGSTDYGYTF
v_gene: TRBV6-5; j_gene: TRBJ2-7; CDR3aa: CASSYGGLAGSEQYF
v_gene: TRBV7-9; j_gene: TRBJ2-1; CDR3aa: CASSFPAGEQFF
v_gene: TRBV4-3; j_gene: TRBJ1-1; CDR3aa: CASSPSRGTAPHEAFF
v_gene: TRBV21-1; j_gene: TRBJ2-3; CDR3aa: CASSKASTDTQYF
v_gene: TRBV28; j_gene: TRBJ2-7; CDR3aa: CASSAPYEQYF
v_gene: TRBV30; j_gene: TRBJ1-3; CDR3aa: CAWSPPWGSGNTIYF
v_gene: TRBV20-1; j_gene: TRBJ2-7; CDR3aa: CSALDSYEQYF
v_gene: TRBV6-6; j_gene: TRBJ2-7; CDR3aa: CASSYSSISYEQYF
v_gene: TRBV18; j_gene: TRBJ2-7; CDR3aa: CASSPYDGYEQYF
v_gene: TRBV28; j_gene: TRBJ2-7; CDR3aa: CASSLMRGDSYEQYF
v_gene: TRBV6-4; j_gene: TRBJ2-3; CDR3aa: CASSERVWDTQYF
v_gene: TRBV7-9; j_gene: TRBJ2-3; CDR3aa: CASSLKSTDTQYF
v_gene: TRBV7-2; j_gene: TRBJ2-3; CDR3aa: CASSLAIAGGTDTQYF
v_gene: TRBV5-6; j_gene: TRBJ2-7; CDR3aa: CASSLGQSYEQYF
v_gene: TRBV11-2; j_gene: TRBJ1-1; CDR3aa: CASSLGRRQGGNTEAFF
v_gene: TRBV6-8; j_gene: TRBJ1-2; CDR3aa: CASSYFRDRGLDGYGYTF
v_gene: TRBV19; j_gene: TRBJ1-4; CDR3aa: CASSRSAREKLFF
v_gene: TRBV11-2; j_gene: TRBJ2-5; CDR3aa: CASSFSGTETQYF